Below are 22 T cell receptor beta chains sequenced from a single sample in a study of siplizumab effects on memory and regulatory T cells. TCRdb keeps only in-frame clones here, not all; method: immunoSEQ multiplex PCR. The sample contains just over 60,000 clones, about 80% of which appear only once. Material: memory CD4+ T cells sorted from blood. Receptors were obtained from a human donor in good health.

This clone was observed a few times. V and J are TRBV5-4 and TRBJ2-2; 8 bases map to TRBD1. Losses at the gene ends were 5 bases for V and 4 bases for J; bases not matched to a gene: 4. The CDR3 length is 14 residues. Germline V gives CDR1 SGHNT, CDR2 YYREEE (reference sequence). Here the CDR3 reads CASSRTGSTGELFF. In nucleotides, the CDR3 is TGTGCCAGCAGTAGGACAGGGAGCACCGGGGAGCTGTTTTTT.

The genes are TRBV2 and TRBJ2-7; 9 nucleotides align to TRBD1. In germline, CDR1 is SNHLY, CDR2 FYNNEI. This CDR3 spans 14 amino acids. Trimming took 6 bases from V and 2 from J; bases not matched to a gene: 5. The CDR3: CASRGDRATYEQYF. The CDR3 DNA reads as TGTGCCAGCAGGGGGGACAGGGCTACCTACGAGCAGTACTTC.

Details on this clone: This is likely a read error, given that the CDR3 carries no conserved phenylalanine or tryptophan at its end. The V and J genes are TRBV6-1 and TRBJ1-2; perhaps TRBD1 as D (6 bases). V lost 5 bases to trimming and J lost 8 bases, with 15 bases between them. CDR1 is MNHNS, CDR2 SASEGT, per germline. The CDR3 totals 13 residues. CDR3 in DNA: TGTGCCAGCAGTAAAGGACAGATTAGCGGCTACACCCTC. Translation gives CASSKGQISGYTL.

The rearrangement links TRBV27 to TRBJ1-6; 7 bases are shared with TRBD1. The V segment lost 2 bases and the J segment 7 bases; nucleotides outside the gene matches: 5. The CDR3 is made up of 15 amino acids. CDR1 is MNHEY and CDR2 is SMNVEV in the germline V gene (reference sequence). CDR3 in amino acids: CASSLVGQRNSPLHF. The CDR3 DNA is TGTGCCAGCAGTTTAGTGGGACAGAGAAATTCACCCCTCCACTTT.

The genes are TRBV19 and TRBJ1-1; D is unclear. This CDR3 has 12 amino acids. Trimming stripped 6 bases from V and 1 base from J, with 6 bases between. The germline V gene encodes CDR1 LNHDA and CDR2 SQIVND (reference sequence). The CDR3 bases are TGTGCCAGTAGCACCCGGAACACTGAAGCTTTCTTT. Translation gives CASSTRNTEAFF.

V is TRBV10-3 and J is TRBJ2-1; the match to TRBD2 covers 9 bases. The CDR3 spans 16 residues. The trim removed 3 bases at V and 7 bases at J, leaving 10 bases unmatched. CDR1 and CDR2 (germline): ENHRY, SYGVKD. The CDR3: CAISEMERGVSNEQFF. The DNA of the CDR3 is TGTGCCATCAGTGAAATGGAGCGGGGGGTTTCGAATGAGCAGTTCTTC.

The chain recombines TRBV7-6 with TRBJ2-2; 13 nucleotides line up with TRBD2. CDR1 and CDR2 from the germline V gene are SGHVS and FNYEAQ. V was clipped by 1 base and J by 2 bases; unmatched bases: 7. This CDR3 region has 19 residues. DNA for the CDR3: TGTGCCAGCAGCTTAGTCCCCGGACTAGCGGGGGTTAACACCGGGGAGCTGTTTTTT. Residues: CASSLVPGLAGVNTGELFF.

This clone appeared once. The rearrangement uses TRBV18 and TRBJ2-5; a possible D gene is TRBD2 (5 bases). V shed 0 bases and J shed 5 bases, with 16 bases lying between them. Germline V gene lookup returns CDR1 KGHSH and CDR2 LQKENI. The CDR3 length is 16 residues. CDR3 protein: CASSPPLSGQRETQYF. CDR3 nucleotides: TGTGCCAGCTCACCACCCCTCAGCGGCCAAAGGGAGACCCAGTACTTC.

The chain joins TRBV18 to TRBJ1-5; weak D call: TRBD1 (5 bases). The CDR3 runs 15 residues. Looked up from germline, CDR1 is KGHSH and CDR2 is LQKENI. Trimming pared 0 bases from V and 6 bases from J, leaving 12 bases between. The CDR3 region is CASSPPGVSGQPQHF. The CDR3 DNA follows: TGTGCCAGCTCACCACCAGGGGTATCAGGTCAGCCCCAGCATTTT.

The gene calls are TRBV9 and TRBJ2-3; 8 bases agree with TRBD2. The CDR3 loop spans 17 amino acids. Germline V gene lookup returns CDR1 SGDLS and CDR2 YYNGEE. After removal of 0 bases from V and 2 bases from J, the junction contained 8 bases not matched to a gene. Here the CDR3 DNA reads TGTGCCAGCAGCGTAGGATCGGGTAGCGGGGACACAGATACGCAGTATTTT. Protein: CASSVGSGSGDTDTQYF.

The gene calls are TRBV7-3 and TRBJ1-2, with 9 bases matching TRBD1. The V gene's germline CDR1 is SGHTA and CDR2 FQGTGA. Losses at the gene ends were 3 bases for V and 7 bases for J; bases not matched to a gene: 9. This CDR3 contains 15 residues. CDR3 coding DNA: TGTGCCAGCAGCTTCCCGGACAGGGGCCGCGGTGGCTACACCTTC. Protein sequence: CASSFPDRGRGGYTF.

J is TRBJ1-1 and V is TRBV6-1; perhaps TRBD1 as D (6 bases). V was trimmed by 6 bases and J by 6 bases, leaving 14 bases between them. CDR3 length: 13 residues. Germline CDR1 MNHNS, CDR2 SASEGT. CDR3 protein: CASRDREVSEAFF. CDR3 nucleotides: TGTGCCAGCAGGGACAGAGAGGTCTCTGAAGCTTTCTTT.

The chain couples TRBV4-2 to TRBJ2-3, with 11 bases matching TRBD2. Germline CDR1 LGHNA, CDR2 YNFKEQ. The V segment lost 5 bases and the J segment 6 bases; nucleotides outside the gene matches: 1. CDR3 size: 13 residues. The CDR3 DNA reads as TGTGCCAGCAGCAGACTAGCGGGGGATACGCAGTATTTT. Protein sequence: CASSRLAGDTQYF.

The genes are TRBV15 and TRBJ2-3; maybe TRBD1 (6 bases). Germline CDR1 reads LNHNV; CDR2 reads YYDKDF (reference sequence). The germline V and J ends were trimmed by 5 bases and 4 bases, with 16 bases remaining between them. The CDR3 is 15 amino acids. The CDR3 protein is CATSFYGPGADTQYF. The CDR3, as DNA: TGTGCCACCAGCTTTTATGGCCCAGGGGCAGATACGCAGTATTTT.

The chain combines TRBV28 with TRBJ2-7; 9 bases match TRBD1. The CDR3 runs to 14 residues. V was pared by 2 bases and J by 5 bases, with 4 bases of the junction left unmatched. Germline values: CDR1 MDHEN, CDR2 SYDVKM. This CDR3 is CASSLPGQGNEQYF. The CDR3 DNA sequence: TGTGCCAGCAGTTTACCGGGACAGGGAAACGAGCAGTACTTC.

This chain links TRBV10-2 with TRBJ2-1, with D hard to call. The CDR3 spans 15 residues. The germline V gene has CDR1 WSHSY and CDR2 SAAADI. V shed 6 bases and J shed 4 bases, with 16 bases lying between them. The CDR3 nucleotides are TGCGCCAGCAGATACTGGGATGGGGATTACAATGAGCAGTTCTTC. Its translation is CASRYWDGDYNEQFF.

The chain is built from TRBV2 and TRBJ2-2, with D possibly TRBD1 on 6 matching bases. Germline V CDR1 and CDR2: SNHLY, FYNNEI. The CDR3 length is 12 residues. Trimming pared 5 bases from V and 5 bases from J, leaving 6 bases between. CDR3 protein: CASSRGTGELFF. CDR3 bases: TGTGCCAGCAGTAGGGGGACCGGGGAGCTGTTTTTT.

The chain links TRBV19 to TRBJ2-5; D is perhaps TRBD2 (5 bases). The end of the DNA fits TRBJ2-7 better, so the J call may be wrong. This CDR3 has 13 amino acids. Germline values: CDR1 LNHDA, CDR2 SQIVND (reference sequence). The CDR3 spells CASRPRASYEQYF. For the CDR3, the DNA is TGTGCCAGTAGGCCGCGGGCCTCCTACGAGCAGTACTTC.

Details on this clone: Other DNA sequences in the sample encode the same CDR3. J is TRBJ2-1 and V is TRBV18, with D tentatively TRBD1 (5 bases). V was trimmed by 3 bases and J by 3 bases, leaving 6 bases between them. The CDR3 has 13 residues. Germline CDR1 is KGHSH and CDR2 is LQKENI. CDR3 sequence reads: CASSPDIYNEQFF. The CDR3 nucleotides are TGTGCCAGCTCACCGGACATCTACAATGAGCAGTTCTTC.

This clone was seen a few times. The rearrangement uses TRBV5-1 and TRBJ1-2, with unresolved D. Germline values: CDR1 SGHRS, CDR2 YFSETQ. The CDR3 totals 14 residues. The ends were cut back, 4 bases at V and 2 bases at J, with 12 bases in the middle. CDR3 sequence (DNA): TGCGCCAGCAGCCCGGGTCCGGAGAACTATGGCTACACCTTC. The encoded protein is CASSPGPENYGYTF.

The V gene is TRBV9, the J gene TRBJ2-1; TRBD1 aligns across 12 bases. Germline V gives CDR1 SGDLS, CDR2 YYNGEE. This CDR3 has 15 residues. After removal of 2 bases from V and 9 bases from J, the junction contained 6 bases not matched to a gene. Written as DNA, the CDR3 is TGTGCCAGCAGCGTGATCGGGACAGGGGGCGGTGAGCAGTTCTTC. It yields the protein CASSVIGTGGGEQFF.

The gene calls are TRBV19 and TRBJ2-5; 7 nucleotides match TRBD2. V dropped 1 base and J dropped 0; count of bases not matched to a gene: 5. CDR1 is LNHDA, CDR2 SQIVND, per germline (reference sequence). This CDR3 comprises 16 residues. The DNA of the CDR3 is TGTGCCAGTAGTATAGGTCTAGCGGCTAACCAAGAGACCCAGTACTTC. Translating gives CASSIGLAANQETQYF.